The rows below give T cell receptor beta chains drawn from one sample of a study of preoperative IRX-2 immunotherapy in early breast cancer. Here immunoSEQ multiplex PCR was the method, and the copy in TCRdb shows in-frame clones only, minus some. There are under 3,000 clones in the sample; more than 65% occur only once, and 7.8% lies in the top ten. Sample: tumor tissue, taken after IRX-2 immunotherapy. Source of these receptors: a human donor with breast cancer. Each CDR3 is given with its conserved first and last residue. Each record gives: CDR3 DNA, CDR3 protein, J gene, D gene, V gene. The D gene is left open where the match is weak.

CDR3nt: TGTGCCAGCAGCTTGGTGGGACAGAGCTCTGGGGCCAACGTCCTGACTTTC; CDR3aa: CASSLVGQSSGANVLTF; j_gene: TRBJ2-6; d_gene: TRBD1; v_gene: TRBV7-6
CDR3nt: TGTGCCAGCAGTGAAGGAGGTTCTACCGTTAATTCACCCCTCCACTTT; CDR3aa: CASSEGGSTVNSPLHF; j_gene: TRBJ1-6; d_gene: -; v_gene: TRBV6-1
CDR3nt: TGTGCCAGCAGCTTAGTGCCAACTAGCGGGGCTAAAGAGACCCAGTACTTC; CDR3aa: CASSLVPTSGAKETQYF; j_gene: TRBJ2-5; d_gene: TRBD2; v_gene: TRBV11-3
CDR3nt: TGCGCCAGCAGCCCCCTAACTGGAAAGGGCACTGAAGCTTTCTTT; CDR3aa: CASSPLTGKGTEAFF; j_gene: TRBJ1-1; d_gene: -; v_gene: TRBV4-1
CDR3nt: TGTGCCAGCAGTGATACTCGGCTTAACATGAACACTGAAGCTTTCTTT; CDR3aa: CASSDTRLNMNTEAFF; j_gene: TRBJ1-1; d_gene: -; v_gene: TRBV6-8
CDR3nt: TGCGCCAGCAGCCAAGATAGGCGGGGGGGCCATAACAATGAGCAGTTCTTC; CDR3aa: CASSQDRRGGHNNEQFF; j_gene: TRBJ2-1; d_gene: TRBD2; v_gene: TRBV4-1
CDR3nt: TGCGCCAGCAGCTCCTTACCGGGGGAAAGAGGGACAACTAATGAAAAACTGTTTTTT; CDR3aa: CASSSLPGERGTTNEKLFF; j_gene: TRBJ1-4; d_gene: -; v_gene: TRBV5-1
CDR3nt: TGTGCCAGCAGTTCGTTGGGGGGGCTAGGAGAGACCCAGTACTTC; CDR3aa: CASSSLGGLGETQYF; j_gene: TRBJ2-5; d_gene: -; v_gene: TRBV6-8
CDR3nt: TGTGCCAGCAGTCTCTTGGACAGGGGGGATTCACCCCTCCACTTT; CDR3aa: CASSLLDRGDSPLHF; j_gene: TRBJ1-6; d_gene: TRBD1; v_gene: TRBV6-8
CDR3nt: TGCGCCAGCAGCCAAGGTTCACTAGCGGCCTACAATGAGCAGTTCTTC; CDR3aa: CASSQGSLAAYNEQFF; j_gene: TRBJ2-1; d_gene: TRBD2; v_gene: TRBV5-1
CDR3nt: TGTGCCACCAGCAGAGATCTGGCCAATCAGCCCCAGCATTTT; CDR3aa: CATSRDLANQPQHF; j_gene: TRBJ1-5; d_gene: -; v_gene: TRBV15
CDR3nt: TGTGCCAGCAGCGCCCTCGGGGACAAGGGAATTAACGACTATGGCTACACCTTC; CDR3aa: CASSALGDKGINDYGYTF; j_gene: TRBJ1-2; d_gene: -; v_gene: TRBV11-3
CDR3nt: TGTGCCAGCAGTTACTCTGGCGGGAATCAGCCCCAGCATTTT; CDR3aa: CASSYSGGNQPQHF; j_gene: TRBJ1-5; d_gene: -; v_gene: TRBV6-8
CDR3nt: TGCAGCGTTGATGGGGGTCAGGTCACTGAAGCTTTCTTT; CDR3aa: CSVDGGQVTEAFF; j_gene: TRBJ1-1; d_gene: -; v_gene: TRBV29-1
CDR3nt: TGTGCCAGCTCACCACCTTCAGGTTACAATGAGCAGTTCTTC; CDR3aa: CASSPPSGYNEQFF; j_gene: TRBJ2-1; d_gene: -; v_gene: TRBV18